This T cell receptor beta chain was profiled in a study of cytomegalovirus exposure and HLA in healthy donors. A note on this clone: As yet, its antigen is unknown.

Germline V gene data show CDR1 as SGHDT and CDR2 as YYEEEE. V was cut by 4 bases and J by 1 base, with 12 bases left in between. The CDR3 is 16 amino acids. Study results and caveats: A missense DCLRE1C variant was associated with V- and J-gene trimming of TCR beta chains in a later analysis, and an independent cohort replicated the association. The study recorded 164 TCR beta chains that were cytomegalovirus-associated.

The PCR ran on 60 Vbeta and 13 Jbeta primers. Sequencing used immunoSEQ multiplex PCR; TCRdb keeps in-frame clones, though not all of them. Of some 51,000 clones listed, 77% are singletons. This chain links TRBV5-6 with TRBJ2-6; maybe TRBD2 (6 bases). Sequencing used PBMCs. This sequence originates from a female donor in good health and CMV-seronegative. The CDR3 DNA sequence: TGTGCCAGCAGCCTGCGGGGATTATCTGGGGCCAACGTCCTGACTTTC. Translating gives CASSLRGLSGANVLTF.